This T cell receptor beta chain was retrieved from a study of OX40 agonist ivuxolimab in advanced cancers. Trimming left V 4 bases short and J 5 bases short, with 7 bases between. Germline assignment: CDR1 SGHDT and CDR2 YYEEEE. The CDR3 has 13 residues. Turning to this clone: What it recognizes is unknown.

Clones were sequenced by immunoSEQ multiplex PCR, and TCRdb holds only the in-frame ones, with some missing. The profile shows about 71,000 clones, under 90% of them singletons. The study's findings and limits: Researchers did not establish what antigens the expanded peripheral T cells target.

Autoimmune disease history or systemic immunosuppression meant exclusion. The sequences come from CD4+ or CD8+ T cells sorted from blood, collected in a trial of the OX40 agonist ivuxolimab. The J gene is TRBJ1-6, the V gene TRBV5-6, with D hard to call. The receptor was isolated from an adult with an advanced solid tumor such as melanoma, head and neck, liver or kidney cancer. For the CDR3, the DNA is TGTGCCAGCAGCCCTCCAAATAATTCACCCCTCCACTTT. Protein sequence: CASSPPNNSPLHF.